Presented here are 14 T cell receptor beta chains from one specimen sequenced in a study of T-cell reconstitution after alpha-beta-depleted transplantation in children. A TCRbeta library incorporating unique molecular identifiers was prepared. TCRdb re-called the PCR reads with MiXCR, one entry per CDR3 protein. The sample contains about 91,000 distinct CDR3 sequences, more than 7% of which appear only once. This specimen was PBMCs from the stem cell graft donor, taken from the stem cell graft. The receptors shown here come from a human donor who donated a stem cell graft to a child with congenital amegakaryocytic thrombocytopenia.

This clonotype was recorded at least ten times. The chain is built from TRBV5-1 and TRBJ2-1, with D maybe TRBD1 (5 bases). This CDR3 contains 16 residues. V shed 4 bases and J shed 7 bases, with 21 bases lying between them. The germline CDR1 and CDR2 sequences are SGHRS and YFSETQ. The CDR3 here is CASSETWGREYNEQFF. CDR3 nucleotide sequence: TGCGCCAGCAGCGAAACGTGGGGCCGTGAGTATAATGAGCAGTTCTTC.

This clonotype was seen at least ten times. The V and J genes are TRBV7-7 and TRBJ2-5, with 9 bases fitting TRBD2. This CDR3 contains 15 residues. Germline values: CDR1 SSHAT, CDR2 FNYEAQ (reference sequence). Trimming removed 0 bases from V and 4 bases from J; junction bases left unmatched: 3. CDR3 sequence: CASSLAASGTETQYF. For the CDR3, the DNA is TGTGCCAGCAGCTTAGCCGCTAGCGGGACAGAGACCCAGTACTTC.

This clonotype was detected many times. The CDR3 loop is CASSLEDGYTF. CDR3 DNA sequence: TGTGCCAGCAGCCTGGAGGATGGCTACACCTTC. V usage is TRBV7-9 and J usage is TRBJ1-2; D ambiguous. The CDR3 length is 11 residues. V shed 5 bases and J shed 6 bases, with 7 bases lying between them. Germline V gene lookup returns CDR1 SEHNR and CDR2 FQNEAQ (reference sequence).

This clonotype has a count of ten or more. The chain carries TRBV3-1 and TRBJ2-2; possible D gene TRBD1, 5 bases. V was clipped by 0 bases and J by 1 base, with 12 bases between them. The CDR3 runs to 17 residues. Per germline, CDR1 LGHDT and CDR2 YNNKEL (reference sequence). The CDR3: CASSQDRAVGNTGELFF. As DNA, the CDR3 is TGTGCCAGCAGCCAAGACAGGGCCGTAGGGAACACCGGGGAGCTGTTTTTT.

This clonotype has a count of ten or more. V usage is TRBV7-2 and J usage is TRBJ1-6; 7 bases map to TRBD1. This CDR3 region has 15 residues. Germline values: CDR1 SGHTA, CDR2 FQGNSA. Trimming cost V 4 bases and J 8 bases; bases outside gene matches: 8. The CDR3 loop reads CASSYRDSLYSPLHF. For the CDR3, the DNA is TGTGCCAGCAGCTACCGGGACAGTCTATATTCACCCCTCCACTTT.

This clonotype was recorded at least ten times. The chain recombines TRBV10-3 with TRBJ1-6; no reliable D call. The germline V gene has CDR1 ENHRY and CDR2 SYGVKD. V was shortened by 7 bases and J by 5 bases, with 9 bases between the two germline ends. The CDR3 runs to 13 residues. In nucleotides, the CDR3 is TGTGCCATCACCGACATAGATAATTCACCCCTCCACTTT. Protein product: CAITDIDNSPLHF.

This clonotype has a count of ten or more. V and J are TRBV6-5 and TRBJ2-7; weak D call: TRBD1 (6 bases). V lost 4 bases and J 1 base, leaving 8 bases between the germline ends. Germline CDR1 reads MNHEY; CDR2 reads SVGAGI. The CDR3 consists of 13 residues. For the CDR3, the DNA is TGTGCCAGCAGTTCGGACAGTTCCTACGAGCAGTACTTC. Protein sequence: CASSSDSSYEQYF.

This clonotype was seen many times. The chain recombines TRBV5-1 with TRBJ2-1; D possibly matches TRBD1 or TRBD2 (5 bases each). This CDR3 region has 16 residues. V was trimmed by 0 bases and J by 0 bases, leaving 10 bases between them. Germline V lookup: CDR1 SGHRS, CDR2 YFSETQ. This chain's CDR3 is CASSLGGTSSYNEQFF. The CDR3 DNA reads as TGCGCCAGCAGCTTGGGGGGGACGAGCTCCTACAATGAGCAGTTCTTC. Drawing the rest from reference TRBV5-1 and TRBJ2-1, the complete variable domain is KAGVTQTPRYLIKTRGQQVTLSCSPISGHRSVSWYQQTPGQGLQFLFEYFSETQRNKGNFPGRFSGRQFSNSRSEMNVSTLELGDSALYLCASSLGGTSSYNEQFFGPGTRLTVL.

This clonotype has ten or more counts. V usage is TRBV28 and J usage is TRBJ2-3; 8 bases map to TRBD1. CDR1 and CDR2 from the germline V gene are MDHEN and SYDVKM. CDR3 length: 15 residues. J gave up 0 bases and V 4 bases, and 3 bases lay outside the gene matches. The CDR3 coding sequence is TGTGCCAGCAGTTCACAGGGGGTTAGCACAGATACGCAGTATTTT. It is translated as CASSSQGVSTDTQYF.

At least ten counts were recorded for this clonotype. An end of the junction differs from the germline gene, which may be a read error. The chain joins TRBV29-1 to TRBJ1-2, with D unclear. This CDR3 comprises 11 residues. Looked up from germline, CDR1 is SQVTM and CDR2 is ANQGSEA. The CDR3 DNA reads as TGTAGGGCGGGATCAGCCTATGGCTACACCTTC. It yields the protein CRAGSAYGYTF.

Many counts were recorded for this clonotype. The rearrangement uses TRBV7-2 and TRBJ1-1, with D maybe TRBD1 (6 bases). The CDR3 runs to 14 residues. Germline-derived CDR1 and CDR2 are SGHTA and FQGNSA. Trimming left V 5 bases short and J 1 base short, with 11 bases between. CDR3 nucleotides: TGTGCCAGCAGCATAACAGGGAGGAACACTGAAGCTTTCTTT. This codes for CASSITGRNTEAFF. The full variable domain, rest sourced from reference TRBV7-2 and TRBJ1-1, is GAGVSQSPSNKVTEKGKDVELRCDPISGHTALYWYRQSLGQGLEFLIYFQGNSAPDKSGLPSDRFSAERTGGSVSTLTIQRTQQEDSAVYLCASSITGRNTEAFFGQGTRLTVV.

The chain couples TRBV12-3 or TRBV12-4 to TRBJ1-2; D gene uncertain. Trimming took 6 bases from V and 0 from J, leaving 14 bases between them. CDR3 length equals 15 residues. The chain's CDR3 is CASSPGRLANYGYTF. The DNA of the CDR3 is TGTGCCAGCAGCCCAGGACGGCTAGCTAACTATGGCTACACCTTC.

This clonotype has a handful of counts. The gene calls are TRBV12-3 or TRBV12-4 and TRBJ2-5, with a possible D match to TRBD1 (6 bases). Trimming removed 3 bases at V and 2 bases at J, with 13 bases between. There are 15 residues in the CDR3. The CDR3 region has the DNA TGTGCCAGCAGTTTGGGGGCCACATTTCAAGAGACCCAGTACTTC. Translated, it gives CASSLGATFQETQYF.

This clonotype was seen repeatedly, ten times or more. The rearrangement uses TRBV10-3 and TRBJ2-7; 7 bases align to TRBD1. The V gene's germline CDR1 is ENHRY and CDR2 SYGVKD. This CDR3 is built from 13 residues. J lost 2 bases, V lost 9 bases, and 7 bases had no gene match. The CDR3 DNA sequence: TGTGCCATATCCGGGACAGTTACCTACGAGCAGTACTTC. Translated: CAISGTVTYEQYF.